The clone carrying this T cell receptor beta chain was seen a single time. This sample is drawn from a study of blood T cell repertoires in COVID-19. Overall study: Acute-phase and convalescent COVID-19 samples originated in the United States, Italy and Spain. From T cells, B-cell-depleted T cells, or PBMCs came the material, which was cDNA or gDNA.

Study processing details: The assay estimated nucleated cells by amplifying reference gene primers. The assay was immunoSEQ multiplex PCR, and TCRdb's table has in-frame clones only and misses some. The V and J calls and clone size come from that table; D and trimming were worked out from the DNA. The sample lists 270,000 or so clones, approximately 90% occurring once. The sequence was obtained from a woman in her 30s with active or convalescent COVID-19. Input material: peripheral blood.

The CDR3 sequence: CASSFSGYEQFF. The CDR3 nucleotides read TGTGCCAGCAGCTTCTCCGGGTATGAGCAGTTCTTC. The chain joins TRBV7-9 to TRBJ2-1; D is unclear. Germline V gene data show CDR1 as SEHNR and CDR2 as FQNEAQ (reference sequence). The CDR3 totals 12 residues. Trimming pared 3 bases from V and 8 bases from J, leaving 8 bases between. Drawing the rest from reference TRBV7-9 and TRBJ2-1, the complete variable domain is DTGVSQNPRHKITKRGQNVTFRCDPISEHNRLYWYRQTLGQGPEFLTYFQNEAQLEKSRLLSDRFSAERPKGSFSTLEIQRTEQGDSAMYLCASSFSGYEQFFGPGTRLTVL.